The present T cell receptor beta chain was sequenced within a study of blood T cell repertoires in COVID-19. Turning to the study itself: The United States, Italy and Spain provided the acute and convalescent COVID-19 samples.

Participants, about 18 to 100 years old, spanned around 26 US areas. Researchers sorted participants into cohorts using their self-reported clinical history. A PCR-confirmed or clinician-diagnosed COVID-19 case had contacted exposed participants within 2 weeks of entry. Generated by immunoSEQ multiplex PCR, the TCRdb table keeps only in-frame clones and is missing some. This sample yields hundreds of thousands of clones, of which around 82% are seen a single time; 4.8% belongs to the top ten. The CDR3 is 17 amino acids. Germline CDR1 WNHNN, CDR2 SYGVQD (reference sequence). J lost 0 bases, V lost 6 bases, and 10 bases had no gene match.

This receptor was obtained from a woman aged 50 to 60 who had been exposed to COVID-19. Material for sequencing was PBMCs or T cells enriched from blood (not recorded which). This chain links TRBV10-1 with TRBJ1-3, with 8 nucleotides matching TRBD1. The CDR3 sequence is CASRMGQDHRSGNTIYF. Here the CDR3 DNA reads TGCGCCAGCAGAATGGGACAGGACCATCGCTCTGGAAACACCATATATTTT.